These 29 T cell receptor beta chains share one sample of origin, sequenced in a study of blood T cell repertoires in COVID-19. TCRdb's copy holds only in-frame clones and misses some; the assay was immunoSEQ multiplex PCR. This table holds 250,000 to 350,000 clones, approximately 90% found once. Sequencing was carried out using PBMCs or T cells enriched from blood (not recorded which). Every receptor here comes from a woman aged 18 to 35 who had recovered from COVID-19.

This chain links TRBV3-1 (or the pseudogene TRBV3-2) with TRBJ1-3; D ambiguous. Trimming pared 6 bases from V and 2 bases from J, leaving 8 bases between. The CDR3 has 13 residues. Germline V gene lookup returns CDR1 LGHDT and CDR2 YNNKEL (reference sequence). CDR3 sequence: CASRWEAGNTIYF. CDR3 nucleotide sequence: TGTGCCAGCAGATGGGAGGCTGGAAACACCATATATTTT.

The chain uses TRBV29-1 and TRBJ2-7; 7 bases are a match to TRBD2. The V gene's germline CDR1 is SQVTM and CDR2 ANQGSEA. Unmatched junction bases numbered 4, after V lost 2 bases and J lost 6 bases. The CDR3 spans 12 residues. The DNA of the CDR3 is TGCAGCGTTGAACTGGGGGGGGTCGAGCAGTACTTC. Protein sequence: CSVELGGVEQYF.

DNA of the CDR3: TGTGCCAGCAGTTTATCCCTCCTCGGGGGGTACGAGCAGTACTTC. The encoded protein is CASSLSLLGGYEQYF. The genes are TRBV27 and TRBJ2-7; 7 nucleotides align to TRBD2. The CDR3 extends over 15 amino acids. Trimming cost V 0 bases and J 4 bases; bases outside gene matches: 6. Germline values: CDR1 MNHEY, CDR2 SMNVEV (reference sequence).

This clone was counted once. This same CDR3 is encoded by further DNA sequences in the sample. The chain uses TRBV4-3 and TRBJ1-2; 7 bases fit TRBD1. Losses at the gene ends were 0 bases for V and 8 bases for J; bases not matched to a gene: 9. The germline V gene encodes CDR1 LGHNA and CDR2 YSLEER. The CDR3 spans 15 residues. In DNA, the CDR3 is TGCGCCAGCAGCCAAGACCACAGGGGCCGATACGGCTACACCTTC. As protein: CASSQDHRGRYGYTF.

The chain carries TRBV3-1 (or the pseudogene TRBV3-2) and TRBJ2-5; 13 bases map to TRBD2. Germline V gene lookup returns CDR1 LGHDT and CDR2 YNNKEL (reference sequence). The CDR3 is made up of 17 amino acids. Trimming at V came to 4 bases and at J to 5 bases, leaving 10 bases not matched to a gene. This CDR3 is CASSPRWGTSGAETQYF. The CDR3 DNA is TGTGCCAGCAGCCCTCGTTGGGGGACTAGCGGGGCTGAGACCCAGTACTTC.

This chain joins TRBV5-1 and TRBJ2-3, with D hard to call. Germline values: CDR1 SGHRS, CDR2 YFSETQ. This CDR3 is 15 amino acids long. Trimming left V 2 bases short and J 2 bases short, with 12 bases between. The CDR3 DNA reads as TGCGCCAGCAGCTTCAGGCTTCACTTCACAGATACGCAGTATTTT. Translation: CASSFRLHFTDTQYF.

The gene calls are TRBV7-9 and TRBJ1-5; 7 bases fit TRBD1. Germline V gene lookup returns CDR1 SEHNR and CDR2 FQNEAQ (reference sequence). The length of the CDR3 is 15 residues. The junction had 11 bases not matched to a gene; V was cut back by 5 bases and J by 7 bases. The CDR3 sequence: CASSKTGTDNQPQHF. The CDR3 nucleotides read TGTGCCAGCAGCAAGACCGGGACAGATAACCAGCCCCAGCATTTT.

The V call is TRBV9, the J call TRBJ2-5, with a possible D match to TRBD1 (6 bases). Germline loops: CDR1 SGDLS, CDR2 YYNGEE. The CDR3 runs to 14 residues. Trimming shortened V by 3 bases and J by 2 bases, and 11 bases separated the two germline ends. CDR3 sequence (DNA): TGTGCCAGCAGCGCCGGACAGATACAAGAGACCCAGTACTTC. Translated, it gives CASSAGQIQETQYF.

The chain links TRBV4-3 to TRBJ2-7, with 8 nucleotides matching TRBD1. This CDR3 has 13 residues. Losses at the gene ends were 0 bases for V and 6 bases for J; bases not matched to a gene: 1. The germline gives CDR1 LGHNA, CDR2 YSLEER. CDR3 sequence: CASSQDDRGEQYF. CDR3 nucleotide sequence: TGCGCCAGCAGCCAAGACGACAGGGGCGAGCAGTACTTC.

The chain uses TRBV28 and TRBJ2-2; perhaps TRBD2 as D (5 bases). V lost 6 bases to trimming and J lost 10 bases, with 21 bases between them. Germline CDR1 reads MDHEN; CDR2 reads SYDVKM. The CDR3 is 15 amino acids. The CDR3 reads CASRIGLGVGEELFF. In nucleotides, the CDR3 is TGTGCCAGCAGGATAGGACTTGGGGTGGGTGAGGAGCTGTTTTTT.

The rearrangement joins TRBV6-5 to TRBJ1-1; the D gene is possibly TRBD1 (5 bases). The germline V gene encodes CDR1 MNHEY and CDR2 SVGAGI. V was cut by 10 bases and J by 1 base, with 16 bases left in between. This CDR3 is built from 14 residues. CDR3 coding DNA: TGTGCCATCCGGCGGGGGTCTGAGAACACTGAAGCTTTCTTT. It translates to CAIRRGSENTEAFF.

This chain uses TRBV30 with TRBJ1-6; the D is unclear. The germline V gene encodes CDR1 GTSNPN and CDR2 SVGIG (reference sequence). V lost 3 bases to trimming and J lost 0 bases, with 6 bases between them. This CDR3 contains 14 residues. CDR3: CAWREYSYNSPLHF. The CDR3 DNA is TGTGCCTGGAGGGAGTACTCCTATAATTCACCCCTCCACTTT.

The chain combines TRBV27 with TRBJ2-3, with TRBD2 matching over 8 bases. The germline gives CDR1 MNHEY, CDR2 SMNVEV (reference sequence). Unmatched junction bases numbered 8, after V lost 8 bases and J lost 4 bases. The CDR3 length is 14 residues. The chain's CDR3 is CASRPGGAADTQYF. CDR3 nucleotides: TGTGCCAGCCGCCCGGGGGGGGCCGCAGATACGCAGTATTTT.

This clone appeared once. The chain uses TRBV30 and TRBJ1-2; D not certain. The CDR3 covers 10 residues. V was cut by 3 bases and J by 7 bases, with 6 bases left in between. The germline V gene encodes CDR1 GTSNPN and CDR2 SVGIG (reference sequence). CDR3 bases: TGTGCCTGGAGATCTCTTGGCTACACCTTC. Its translation: CAWRSLGYTF.

The V and J genes are TRBV5-5 and TRBJ1-4; possibly TRBD1 for D (5 bases). CDR3 length equals 14 residues. CDR1 and CDR2 (germline): SGHKS, YYEKEE (reference sequence). Trimming left V 4 bases short and J 8 bases short, with 15 bases between. The CDR3: CASSEGLRQEKLFF. The DNA of the CDR3 is TGTGCCAGCAGCGAGGGACTTCGGCAAGAAAAACTGTTTTTT.

The table lists this clone with a few counts. The chain combines TRBV28 with TRBJ1-1, with TRBD1 matching 8 bases. Germline CDR1 reads MDHEN; CDR2 reads SYDVKM. Losses at the gene ends were 6 bases for V and 2 bases for J; bases not matched to a gene: 11. The CDR3 consists of 16 residues. The CDR3 sequence: CASSLTGDRLNTEAFF. CDR3 nucleotide sequence: TGTGCCAGCAGCCTTACGGGGGACAGGCTCAACACTGAAGCTTTCTTT.

The chain recombines TRBV4-1 with TRBJ2-7; 7 positions match TRBD1. This CDR3 is 14 amino acids long. V trimming: 1 base; J trimming: 4 bases; junction bases outside the gene matches: 4. Germline CDR1 is MGHRA and CDR2 is YSYEKL. The DNA of the CDR3 is TGCGCCAGCAGCCAAGCCGGACAGGAGTACGAGCAGTACTTC. This translates into CASSQAGQEYEQYF.

This clone showed up just once. The chain employs TRBV19 and TRBJ1-3; tentatively, D is TRBD1 (5 bases). CDR1 is LNHDA and CDR2 is SQIVND in the germline V gene (reference sequence). The CDR3 contains 15 residues. V lost 5 bases, J lost 6 bases, and 17 bases lay in between. CDR3: CASSPGTSGVNTIYF. CDR3 in DNA: TGTGCCAGTAGTCCGGGGACTTCGGGGGTAAACACCATATATTTT.

The CDR3 nucleotides read TGTGCCAGCAGCTCGACACAGACCGGGGAGCTGTTTTTT. It encodes CASSSTQTGELFF. The gene calls are TRBV7-3 and TRBJ2-2; D unresolved. The germline V and J ends were trimmed by 4 bases and 5 bases, with 8 bases remaining between them. In germline, CDR1 is SGHTA, CDR2 FQGTGA. This CDR3 comprises 13 residues.

The J gene is TRBJ1-2, the V gene TRBV2; D possibly corresponds to TRBD1 (5 bases). V lost 10 bases and J 0 bases, leaving 12 bases between the germline ends. CDR3 length: 13 residues. Germline V gene lookup returns CDR1 SNHLY and CDR2 FYNNEI. Here the CDR3 reads CANRQYTNYGYTF. As DNA, the CDR3 is TGTGCCAACAGACAGTACACTAACTATGGCTACACCTTC.

The V and J genes are TRBV28 and TRBJ1-3; unclear D gene. This CDR3 region has 15 residues. The germline gives CDR1 MDHEN, CDR2 SYDVKM. Trimming stripped 2 bases from V and 0 bases from J, with 8 bases between. The CDR3 sequence is CASSLLGHSGNTIYF. The CDR3 DNA reads as TGTGCCAGCAGTTTACTGGGCCACTCTGGAAACACCATATATTTT.

This chain joins TRBV7-8 and TRBJ2-7, with a possible D match to TRBD1 (6 bases). CDR1 SGHVS and CDR2 FQNEAQ come from the germline V gene. Trimming took off 3 bases at V and 3 bases at J, with 9 bases between the two ends. This CDR3 comprises 13 residues. CDR3 DNA sequence: TGTGCCAGCAGCTTGGACAGAAACTACGAGCAGTACTTC. As protein: CASSLDRNYEQYF.

The rearrangement links TRBV5-1 to TRBJ2-6, with D unclear. With 0 bases removed from V and 4 bases from J, the gap between germline ends came to 14 bases. From germline, CDR1 is SGHRS and CDR2 YFSETQ. The CDR3 is 17 residues long. CDR3 sequence reads: CASSLGPSAYGANVLTF. The CDR3 coding sequence is TGCGCCAGCAGCTTGGGGCCGAGCGCTTACGGGGCCAACGTCCTGACTTTC.

This clone is a singleton in its sample. The chain couples TRBV6-2 or TRBV6-3 to TRBJ1-1; tentatively, D is TRBD1 (6 bases). V was cut by 5 bases and J by 5 bases, with 18 bases left in between. The germline V gene encodes CDR1 MNHEY and CDR2 SVGEGT. The CDR3 is made up of 15 amino acids. The CDR3 spells CASSLILTGWTEAFF. In DNA, the CDR3 is TGTGCCAGCAGTCTGATATTGACAGGTTGGACTGAAGCTTTCTTT.

In this sample, this clone turned up once. The genes are TRBV28 and TRBJ2-1; D is ambiguous. V lost 5 bases to trimming and J lost 9 bases, with 8 bases between them. The CDR3 spans 11 residues. CDR1 and CDR2 from the germline V gene are MDHEN and SYDVKM. Here the CDR3 DNA reads TGTGCCAGCAGTACGTTAGTTGAGCAGTTCTTC. Its translation is CASSTLVEQFF.

The genes are TRBV28 and TRBJ2-7; 8 bases align to TRBD1. The germline gives CDR1 MDHEN, CDR2 SYDVKM. The CDR3 consists of 16 residues. V was clipped by 5 bases and J by 0 bases; unmatched bases: 9. The CDR3 DNA reads TGTGCCAGCAGTGCTGGACAGGGCTATTACTCCTACGAGCAGTACTTC. Amino acid sequence: CASSAGQGYYSYEQYF.

There are a few counts of this clone. V and J are TRBV6-2 or TRBV6-3 and TRBJ1-6; 9 nucleotides agree with TRBD1. This CDR3 region has 15 residues. V lost 6 bases to trimming and J lost 5 bases; unmatched junction nucleotides: 5. The germline gives CDR1 MNHEY, CDR2 SVGEGT. The CDR3 region has the DNA TGTGCCAGCAGCTGGGACAGGGCTGATAATTCACCCCTCCACTTT. Protein sequence: CASSWDRADNSPLHF.

This clone was recorded a few times. The gene calls are TRBV6-6 and TRBJ1-2, with 8 bases matching TRBD1. Germline CDR1 and CDR2: MNHNY and SVGAGI (reference sequence). The CDR3 covers 14 residues. Trimming took 4 bases from V and 4 from J; bases not matched to a gene: 5. The CDR3 nucleotides are TGTGCCAGCAGTTTCGGACAGGGTGGCTATGGCTACACCTTC. It is translated as CASSFGQGGYGYTF.

The chain is built from TRBV28 and TRBJ1-1; the match to TRBD1 covers 10 bases. The CDR3 loop spans 16 amino acids. V shed 5 bases and J 0 bases; nucleotides not matched to a gene: 6. The V gene's germline CDR1 is MDHEN and CDR2 SYDVKM. The CDR3 DNA reads TGTGCCAGCAGTCACGGACAGGGGGTTTTGAACACTGAAGCTTTCTTT. Residues: CASSHGQGVLNTEAFF.